Presented here are 15 T cell receptor beta chains from one specimen sequenced in a study of T cell repertoires in cytomegalovirus infection. Using its own MiXCR run on the reads, TCRdb lists one record per CDR3 protein. The profile shows more than 140,000 distinct CDR3 sequences, 5% to 6.5% of them singletons. The source material was PBMCs. These receptor sequences come from a human donor in good health (CMV status not recorded). Some clones in this sample may be carry-over from other donors' samples.

In this sample, this clonotype turned up many times. V and J are TRBV6-6 and TRBJ2-3; weak D call: TRBD1 (5 bases). The germline V gene has CDR1 MNHNY and CDR2 SVGAGI (reference sequence). Trimming shortened V by 2 bases and J by 4 bases, and 13 bases separated the two germline ends. The CDR3 consists of 15 residues. The CDR3 reads CASSYGAGVSDTQYF. The CDR3 coding sequence is TGTGCCAGCAGTTACGGGGCTGGGGTCTCAGATACGCAGTATTTT.

Judged by abundance, this clonotype is medium-sized (0.01 to 0.1%). It is unclear where the CDR3 begins or ends on the DNA, so no DNA is shown, and the CDR3 is as TCRdb lists it. This chain connects TRBV12-3 or TRBV12-4 to TRBJ1-5. The CDR3 adds up to 13 amino acids, both ends counted. This chain's CDR3 is CASSSSEGQPQHF.

This clonotype was seen at least ten times. The chain joins TRBV28 to TRBJ2-7; D may be TRBD1 (6 bases). V gave up 0 bases and J gave up 0 bases, with 12 bases separating them. Germline loops: CDR1 MDHEN, CDR2 SYDVKM. This CDR3 spans 16 amino acids. The CDR3 DNA reads as TGTGCCAGCAGTTTATGGGGCCAGGGGAACTCCTACGAGCAGTACTTC. This codes for CASSLWGQGNSYEQYF.

The chain is built from TRBV2 and TRBJ1-2; D uncertain. Germline lookup yields CDR1 SNHLY and CDR2 FYNNEI. The CDR3 totals 17 residues. V lost 0 bases and J 7 bases, leaving 21 bases between the germline ends. DNA for the CDR3: TGTGCCAGCAGTGAAGCGCTCCCAGAAGTGGTAGCTCGTGGCTACACCTTC. Amino acids: CASSEALPEVVARGYTF.

This clonotype was counted many times. This chain connects TRBV7-2 to TRBJ1-1; no definite D call. The CDR3 totals 14 residues. The ends were cut back, 0 bases at V and 0 bases at J, with 5 bases in the middle. Germline CDR1 and CDR2: SGHTA and FQGNSA. CDR3 nucleotides: TGTGCCAGCAGCTTAGCCGGAATGAACACTGAAGCTTTCTTT. Its translation: CASSLAGMNTEAFF. Full variable domain (missing parts from reference TRBV7-2 and TRBJ1-1): GAGVSQSPSNKVTEKGKDVELRCDPISGHTALYWYRQSLGQGLEFLIYFQGNSAPDKSGLPSDRFSAERTGGSVSTLTIQRTQQEDSAVYLCASSLAGMNTEAFFGQGTRLTVV.

The sample holds many counts of this clonotype. The chain carries TRBV9 and TRBJ1-2; D might be TRBD1 (5 bases). CDR1 SGDLS and CDR2 YYNGEE come from the germline V gene. This CDR3 has 15 amino acids. V dropped 0 bases and J dropped 4 bases, with 13 bases sitting between them. The CDR3: CASSVAGADSYGYTF. The CDR3 region has the DNA TGTGCCAGCAGCGTAGCTGGGGCTGACAGCTATGGCTACACCTTC.

This clonotype was seen many times. V is TRBV7-2 and J is TRBJ2-2; TRBD1 matches 9 bases. The CDR3 has 16 amino acids. The V and J ends lost 6 bases and 6 bases, in that order; junction bases with no gene match: 11. Looked up from germline, CDR1 is SGHTA and CDR2 is FQGNSA. For the CDR3, the DNA is TGTGCCAGCAGACTCCGGACAGGGGATCACTCCGGGGAGCTGTTTTTT. Translating it yields CASRLRTGDHSGELFF.

This chain links TRBV28 with TRBJ2-5; 7 bases are shared with TRBD1. This CDR3 region has 16 residues. From germline, CDR1 is MDHEN and CDR2 SYDVKM. J was trimmed by 1 base and V by 5 bases; bases with no gene match: 10. CDR3 sequence reads: CASSQIDRVGQETQYF. CDR3 nucleotides: TGTGCCAGCAGTCAGATTGACAGGGTTGGCCAAGAGACCCAGTACTTC.

This clonotype occurred many times. The chain employs TRBV6-5 and TRBJ1-1; TRBD1 aligns across 8 bases. Per the germline V gene, CDR1 is MNHEY and CDR2 is SVGAGI. This CDR3 has 14 amino acids. Trimming took 7 bases from V and 5 from J; bases not matched to a gene: 9. CDR3 coding DNA: TGTGCCAGCACCCGGACAGGGAGATTGACTGAAGCTTTCTTT. Its protein is CASTRTGRLTEAFF.

This clonotype was counted many times. V and J are TRBV11-2 and TRBJ1-2; D remains ambiguous. Trimming cost V 3 bases and J 4 bases, with 15 bases left between them. This CDR3 region has 15 residues. Germline V CDR1 and CDR2: SGHAT, FQNNGV. The CDR3 region has the DNA TGTGCCAGCAGCTTCGCTGCGAGTGGCCTCTATGGCTACACCTTC. Protein product: CASSFAASGLYGYTF.

The chain links TRBV6-6 to TRBJ2-7, with D perhaps assigned TRBD1 or TRBD2 (5 bases each). Germline lookup yields CDR1 MNHNY and CDR2 SVGAGI (reference sequence). CDR3 length: 15 amino acids. V lost 5 bases to trimming and J lost 4 bases, with 18 bases between them. The CDR3 protein is CASSALRDALYEQYF. CDR3 DNA sequence: TGTGCCAGCAGTGCACTCCGGGACGCCCTATACGAGCAGTACTTC.

Ten or more counts support this clonotype. The J gene is TRBJ2-5, the V gene TRBV7-6, with 8 bases matching TRBD1. V shed 5 bases, J shed 5 bases, and the junction held 7 bases outside the gene matches. The germline CDR1 and CDR2 sequences are SGHVS and FNYEAQ. There are 14 residues in the CDR3. CDR3 sequence (DNA): TGTGCCAGCAGCGACCCGGGACAGGACGAGACCCAGTACTTC. This translates into CASSDPGQDETQYF.

This clonotype has just a few counts. The rearrangement joins TRBV18 to TRBJ1-2; 8 bases agree with TRBD1. The V gene end was trimmed by 4 bases and the J gene end by 10 bases; junction bases not matched to a gene: 8. The CDR3 runs to 13 residues. Germline-derived CDR1 and CDR2 are KGHSH and LQKENI. DNA for the CDR3: TGTGCCAGCTCACTGGACAGGGAGTCTGTCTACACCTTC. Residues: CASSLDRESVYTF.

This clonotype was recorded at least ten times. The V and J genes are TRBV7-2 and TRBJ2-6; 8 bases align to TRBD1. The CDR3 totals 15 residues. Germline CDR1 is SGHTA and CDR2 is FQGNSA. V dropped 5 bases and J dropped 3; count of bases not matched to a gene: 3. The CDR3 spells CASSPGGGGANVLTF. CDR3 coding DNA: TGTGCCAGCAGCCCAGGGGGCGGTGGGGCCAACGTCCTGACTTTC.

The gene calls are TRBV6-6 and TRBJ2-3; D is undetermined. CDR1 and CDR2 (germline): MNHNY, SVGAGI (reference sequence). This CDR3 is built from 14 residues. The V end was cut by 0 bases, the J end by 1 base, with 5 bases between. CDR3 DNA: TGTGCCAGCAGTTACTCCCCAGGCACAGATACGCAGTATTTT. Its translation is CASSYSPGTDTQYF.